These 7 T cell receptor beta chains came from one sample sequenced in a study of blood T cell repertoires in COVID-19. Clones were sequenced by immunoSEQ multiplex PCR, and TCRdb holds only the in-frame ones, with some missing. The sample carries roughly 55,000 clones, roughly 84% recorded once. The source material was peripheral blood. Every receptor here comes from a man aged 70 or older with active COVID-19.

V is TRBV9 and J is TRBJ1-2; D unclear. V dropped 0 bases and J dropped 4 bases, with 4 bases sitting between them. The CDR3 covers 12 residues. CDR1 SGDLS and CDR2 YYNGEE come from the germline V gene. The CDR3 DNA follows: TGTGCCAGCAGCGTAGTCAGCTATGGCTACACCTTC. Encoded protein: CASSVVSYGYTF.

The gene calls are TRBV18 and TRBJ2-3; the match to TRBD2 covers 9 bases. The CDR3 is made up of 16 amino acids. Looked up from germline, CDR1 is KGHSH and CDR2 is LQKENI. Trimming cost V 2 bases and J 4 bases; bases outside gene matches: 7. The CDR3 loop reads CASSPDAGGRPDTQYF. Written as DNA, the CDR3 is TGTGCCAGCTCACCAGACGCGGGGGGGCGCCCAGATACGCAGTATTTT.

This chain connects TRBV5-1 to TRBJ1-1; D might be TRBD1 (6 bases). The V gene's germline CDR1 is SGHRS and CDR2 YFSETQ. V lost 0 bases and J 4 bases, leaving 13 bases between the germline ends. The CDR3 contains 15 residues. Here the CDR3 DNA reads TGCGCCAGCAGCTTGGGACAGGTCCAGTTCACTGAAGCTTTCTTT. The encoded protein is CASSLGQVQFTEAFF.

The chain is built from TRBV29-1 and TRBJ2-3; 10 positions agree with TRBD2. The CDR3 runs to 13 residues. Germline V gene data show CDR1 as SQVTM and CDR2 as ANQGSEA. V was pared by 4 bases and J by 6 bases, with 4 bases of the junction left unmatched. CDR3 sequence reads: CSVALAGVDTQYF. Written as DNA, the CDR3 is TGCAGCGTTGCCCTAGCGGGGGTGGATACGCAGTATTTT.

The rearrangement uses TRBV18 and TRBJ1-1; D perhaps matches TRBD1 (5 bases). The CDR3 runs to 13 residues. Germline assignment: CDR1 KGHSH and CDR2 LQKENI. The ends were cut back, 3 bases at V and 6 bases at J, with 11 bases in the middle. CDR3 in DNA: TGTGCCAGCTCACCGCCGGGGGAGGCTGAAGCTTTCTTT. Translating gives CASSPPGEAEAFF.

The rearrangement links TRBV6-2 or TRBV6-3 to TRBJ1-1, with D unresolved. Trimming took 0 bases from V and 5 from J, leaving 10 bases between them. The CDR3 sequence is 14 residues long. Germline V gene lookup returns CDR1 MNHEY and CDR2 SVGEGT. The CDR3 sequence is CASSYSEGWTEAFF. The CDR3 coding sequence is TGTGCCAGCAGTTACTCAGAGGGTTGGACTGAAGCTTTCTTT.

This clone was found a few times. V is TRBV5-1 and J is TRBJ2-7; 9 bases align to TRBD1. The germline V gene encodes CDR1 SGHRS and CDR2 YFSETQ. The trim removed 4 bases at V and 1 base at J, leaving 6 bases unmatched. The CDR3 extends over 15 amino acids. CDR3 sequence reads: CASSAGTGNSYEQYF. CDR3 coding DNA: TGCGCCAGCAGCGCCGGGACAGGGAATTCCTACGAGCAGTACTTC.